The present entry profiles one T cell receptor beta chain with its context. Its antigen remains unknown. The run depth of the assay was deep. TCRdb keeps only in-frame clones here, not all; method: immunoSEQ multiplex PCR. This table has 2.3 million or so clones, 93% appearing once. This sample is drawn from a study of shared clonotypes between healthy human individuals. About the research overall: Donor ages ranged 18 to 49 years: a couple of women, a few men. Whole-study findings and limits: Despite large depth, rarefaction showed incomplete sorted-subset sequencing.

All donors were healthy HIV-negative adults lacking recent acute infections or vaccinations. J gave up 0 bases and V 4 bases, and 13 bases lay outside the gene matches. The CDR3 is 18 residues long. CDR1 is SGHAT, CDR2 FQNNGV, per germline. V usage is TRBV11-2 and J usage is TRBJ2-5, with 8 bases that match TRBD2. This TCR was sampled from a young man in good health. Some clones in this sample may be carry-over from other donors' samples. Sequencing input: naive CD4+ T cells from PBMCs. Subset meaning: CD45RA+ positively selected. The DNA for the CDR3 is TGTGCCAGCAGCTATAGTGGTCGACGGGGGGGGCACCAAGAGACCCAGTACTTC. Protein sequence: CASSYSGRRGGHQETQYF.